This T cell receptor (beta chain) was sequenced in a study of blood T cell repertoires in COVID-19. About the research overall: Acute and convalescent COVID-19 samples came from the United States, Italy and Spain.

Trimming took 5 bases from V and 7 from J, leaving 12 bases between them. Per the germline V gene, CDR1 is MNHEY and CDR2 is SVGAGI. The CDR3 has 13 residues. As originally analysed: Reference gene primer amplification yielded estimated nucleated cell counts. The data were produced by immunoSEQ multiplex PCR, yet TCRdb's version contains in-frame clones alone and is incomplete. The V and J calls and clone size are taken from that table; D and trimming were inferred from the DNA. Seen here are roughly 300,000 clones, 65% to 90% observed once, and the top ten hold roughly 14%. The V gene is TRBV6-5, the J gene TRBJ1-5, with D uncertain. The sequencing sample was made of peripheral blood. This receptor was taken from a human donor in a cohort sampled during active COVID-19. CDR3 DNA: TGTGCCAGCAGTCTAACGCTGGTACAGCCCCAGCATTTT. Residues: CASSLTLVQPQHF.